This TCR beta chain was observed in a study of CD8 T cells in Susac syndrome. The V end was cut by 1 base, the J end by 12 bases, with 7 bases between. The CDR3 covers 10 residues. Germline V gene data show CDR1 as DFQATT and CDR2 as SNEGSKA (reference sequence). It was with random hexamers that roughly 0.45 to 1 ug RNA was reverse transcribed. The CDR3 of TCR beta was amplified by immunoSEQ multiplex PCR across 54 Vbeta and 13 Jbeta. TCRdb processed the immunoSEQ multiplex PCR reads anew with MiXCR; each CDR3 protein has one entry. The sample comprises some 150,000 distinct CDR3 sequences, nearly 97% of which are singletons, and 0.15% rests with the top ten. With regard to this clonotype: Its antigen is unidentified.

Findings and limits, study-wide: As the study acknowledged, the number of individuals who were part of its TCR sequencing and HLA analysis was relatively small.

Sequencing of TCR beta was performed on blood CD8+ T cells and on blood CD4+ T cells. In contrast to the negatively isolated CD8+ and CD4+ T cells, TEMRA cells were FACS-enriched. The chain uses TRBV20-1 and TRBJ2-4; weak D call: TRBD1 (6 bases). The sequence derives from a human donor with multiple sclerosis. The specimen was CD8+ T cells from PBMCs. CDR3 bases: TGCAGTGCTAGAGGGGACACTCAGTACTTC. It yields the protein CSARGDTQYF.